A selection of T cell receptor beta chains follows, all from one sample in a study of identifying expanded T cells in peripheral blood. This table comes from immunoSEQ multiplex PCR, and its TCRdb copy is limited to in-frame clones, with some not included. The sample gives some 100,000 clones, over 80% of which show up once; less than 7% is in the top ten. Sequencing was carried out using blood. These receptor sequences come from a person aged 18 to 75 in good health. Each CDR3 is given with its conserved first and last residue. A D gene is named only where the DNA matches it firmly. Where a row states a size, it is once, few, many or the class of an expanded clone; other rows omit it.

>TRBD2|once|TRBJ2-7|TRBV15
CATSRTRSLAGGSTYEQYF
TGTGCCACCAGCAGAACCCGCTCTCTAGCGGGGGGATCGACCTACGAGCAGTACTTC
>TRBD1|-|TRBJ1-2|TRBV2
CASNGQGGIYGYTF
TGTGCCAGCAACGGACAGGGAGGGATCTATGGCTACACCTTC
>-|-|TRBJ2-1|TRBV19
CASSININEQFF
TGTGCCAGTAGTATTAACATCAATGAGCAGTTCTTC
>-|few|TRBJ1-5|TRBV2
CASSYSDQPQHF
TGTGCCAGCAGTTACAGCGATCAGCCCCAGCATTTT
>TRBD1|-|TRBJ1-1|TRBV7-8
CASSLHPLTGGWVTEAFF
TGTGCCAGCAGCTTACACCCATTAACAGGGGGCTGGGTCACTGAAGCTTTCTTT
>-|-|TRBJ1-5|TRBV30
CAWSVGTDQPQHF
TGTGCCTGGAGTGTAGGTACTGATCAGCCCCAGCATTTT
>TRBD1|-|TRBJ1-2|TRBV5-1
CASSFSPGTGAYGYTF
TGCGCCAGCAGCTTCTCCCCCGGGACAGGGGCCTATGGCTACACCTTC
>TRBD2|-|TRBJ2-7|TRBV6-1
CASREGSGGTYEQYF
TGTGCCAGCAGGGAGGGTAGCGGGGGTACGTACGAGCAGTACTTC
>-|-|TRBJ2-5|TRBV7-3
CASSLTPLRTSGETQYF
TGTGCCAGCAGCTTAACGCCGCTGCGAACGAGCGGGGAGACCCAGTACTTC
>TRBD2|-|TRBJ2-1|TRBV7-6
CASSLRGGSLNEQFF
TGTGCCAGCAGCTTACGTGGCGGGAGTCTAAATGAGCAGTTCTTC
>TRBD2|-|TRBJ2-7|TRBV30
CAWSYLWGGKGNEQYF
TGTGCCTGGAGTTATTTGTGGGGGGGGAAAGGGAACGAGCAGTACTTC
>-|-|TRBJ2-7|TRBV18
CASSLGLRGDEQYF
TGTGCCAGCTCACTGGGTCTTCGCGGTGATGAGCAGTACTTC
>TRBD2|-|TRBJ2-3|TRBV7-2
CASSFSGASADTQYF
TGTGCCAGCAGCTTTAGCGGGGCTAGCGCAGATACGCAGTATTTT
>-|-|TRBJ2-5|TRBV28
CASSSGSLETQYF
TGTGCCAGCTCATCCGGGAGTCTAGAGACCCAGTACTTC
>TRBD2|-|TRBJ2-4|TRBV5-1
CASSLAGGPSDIQYF
TGCGCCAGCAGCCTAGCGGGAGGGCCCTCGGACATTCAGTACTTC
>-|-|TRBJ1-5|TRBV2
CASSEALGNNQPQHF
TGTGCCAGCAGTGAAGCGCTAGGGAACAATCAGCCCCAGCATTTT
>-|-|TRBJ1-1|TRBV27
CASSFSPGNTEAFF
TGTGCCAGCAGTTTTAGCCCGGGGAACACTGAAGCTTTCTTT
>-|few|TRBJ2-2|TRBV2
CASSRDGGNTGELFF
TGTGCCAGCTCCCGGGACGGGGGGAACACCGGGGAGCTGTTTTTT
>TRBD2|-|TRBJ2-1|TRBV7-3
CASSLYASGSYNEQFF
TGTGCCAGCAGCTTATACGCTAGCGGATCCTACAATGAGCAGTTCTTC
>-|-|TRBJ2-3|TRBV6-5
CASSYSGATDTQYF
TGTGCCAGCAGTTACTCAGGGGCCACAGATACGCAGTATTTT
>TRBD2|medium-sized|TRBJ2-2|TRBV6-1
CASSEASGSTGELFF
TGTGCCAGCAGTGAAGCTAGCGGGAGCACCGGGGAGCTGTTTTTT
>TRBD2|-|TRBJ2-7|TRBV7-9
CASSRPGGSGDRNEQYF
TGTGCCAGCAGCCGCCCGGGGGGGTCCGGGGATCGGAACGAGCAGTACTTC
>-|-|TRBJ1-2|TRBV13
CASSIIEDYGYTF
TGTGCCAGCAGCATCATCGAAGATTATGGCTACACCTTC
>TRBD1|-|TRBJ1-1|TRBV18
CASSPRGGTGKVGTEAFF
TGTGCCAGCTCACCACGAGGGGGGACAGGGAAAGTAGGGACTGAAGCTTTCTTT
>-|-|TRBJ1-3|TRBV30
CAWSPGPGNTIYF
TGTGCCTGGAGTCCAGGACCCGGAAACACCATATATTTT
>-|-|TRBJ2-3|TRBV27
CASRPDTGTDTQYF
TGTGCCAGCAGGCCAGACACTGGCACAGATACGCAGTATTTT
>-|-|TRBJ1-1|TRBV7-2
CASLMGPGLNTEAFF
TGTGCCAGCCTGATGGGGCCTGGTCTGAACACTGAAGCTTTCTTT
>TRBD1|-|TRBJ1-4|TRBV9
CASSTIPGQGMEKLFF
TGTGCCAGCAGCACCATTCCGGGACAGGGGATGGAAAAACTGTTTTTT
>-|-|TRBJ1-5|TRBV6-6
CASSYRDSNQPQHF
TGTGCCAGCAGTTACCGGGATAGCAATCAGCCCCAGCATTTT
>TRBD1|-|TRBJ2-3|TRBV4-3
CASSQTQGITDTQYF
TGCGCCAGCAGCCAAACACAGGGGATCACAGATACGCAGTATTTT
>-|-|TRBJ2-6|TRBV5-4
CASSLDGSGANVLTF
TGTGCCAGCAGCCTGGACGGCTCTGGGGCCAACGTCCTGACTTTC
>-|-|TRBJ1-2|TRBV30
CAWSPWGLRGYTF
TGTGCCTGGAGTCCCTGGGGACTGCGGGGCTACACCTTC
>-|-|TRBJ1-2|TRBV4-1
CASSQDNGKNYGYTF
TGCGCCAGCAGCCAAGATAATGGCAAAAACTATGGCTACACCTTC
>TRBD1|-|TRBJ1-2|TRBV7-9
CASSLGQGAGYTF
TGTGCCAGCAGCTTAGGGCAGGGGGCTGGCTACACCTTC
>TRBD1|once|TRBJ2-1|TRBV7-9
CASRAGQGFYNEQFF
TGTGCCAGCAGGGCGGGACAGGGGTTTTACAATGAGCAGTTCTTC
>-|-|TRBJ1-3|TRBV9
CASSVAGQAPSGNTIYF
TGTGCCAGCAGCGTAGCGGGGCAGGCCCCCTCTGGAAACACCATATATTTT
>-|-|TRBJ2-7|TRBV7-9
CASSLALRRGPYEQYF
TGTGCCAGCAGCTTAGCATTACGCAGGGGCCCATACGAGCAGTACTTC
>TRBD1|-|TRBJ2-7|TRBV19
CASSIRTGSSYEQYF
TGTGCCAGTAGTATAAGGACAGGGAGCTCCTACGAGCAGTACTTC
>-|-|TRBJ1-2|TRBV28
CASSLIVLNGYTF
TGTGCCAGCAGTTTGATAGTACTGAATGGCTACACCTTC
>-|-|TRBJ2-7|TRBV11-3
CASSWTGTSSYEQYF
TGTGCCAGCAGCTGGACCGGGACCAGTTCCTACGAGCAGTACTTC
>-|-|TRBJ2-6|TRBV6-5
CASSYWGSGANVLTF
TGTGCCAGCAGTTACTGGGGGAGTGGGGCCAACGTCCTGACTTTC
>TRBD1|-|TRBJ2-7|TRBV5-6
CASTHLTGTGYEQYF
TGTGCCAGCACCCATTTGACCGGGACAGGGTACGAGCAGTACTTC
>-|-|TRBJ2-7|TRBV19
CASSIDLVTPTAEQYF
TGTGCCAGTAGTATAGATCTTGTGACACCCACGGCCGAGCAGTACTTC
>-|once|TRBJ2-1|TRBV30
CAWRSYLNEQFF
TGTGCCTGGAGGTCCTATCTGAATGAGCAGTTCTTC
>TRBD2|once|TRBJ2-3|TRBV11-2
CASSREDDTQYF
TGTGCCAGCAGCCGGGAGGATGATACGCAGTATTTT
>-|-|TRBJ1-5|TRBV19
CASSMGGVNQPQHF
TGTGCCAGTAGTATGGGAGGGGTCAATCAGCCCCAGCATTTT
>-|few|TRBJ1-5|TRBV5-1
CASSSRGGDQPQHF
TGCGCCAGCAGCTCCAGGGGAGGAGATCAGCCCCAGCATTTT
>-|-|TRBJ1-4|TRBV29-1
CSAGTATNEKLFF
TGCAGCGCTGGGACCGCAACTAATGAAAAACTGTTTTTT
>-|-|TRBJ2-2|TRBV2
CASSGDTGELFF
TGTGCCAGCAGTGGAGACACCGGGGAGCTGTTTTTT
>-|-|TRBJ1-2|TRBV9
CASSTSPPTGKYGYTF
TGTGCCAGCAGCACAAGCCCCCCGACAGGCAAATATGGCTACACCTTC
>-|-|TRBJ1-2|TRBV9
CASSVVPGSGAGYGYTF
TGTGCCAGCAGCGTAGTTCCGGGGTCGGGGGCTGGCTATGGCTACACCTTC
>TRBD1|-|TRBJ2-3|TRBV6-4
CASSPGQGNTQYF
TGTGCCAGCAGTCCGGGACAGGGAAATACGCAGTATTTT